The 5 T cell receptor beta chains below all came from one sample that was sequenced in a study of regulatory T cells in long-lasting Graves disease. The time point denotes: newly diagnosed GD, antithyroid drugs for less than 3 months. The TCR library was prepared using RNA isolated from PBMCs. Arm-PCR with iRepertoire HTBI primers amplified the CDR3 regions for these TCR beta libraries. From the multiplex PCR reads, TCRdb called clonotypes with MiXCR, one entry per CDR3 protein. The sample has 500,000 or so distinct CDR3 sequences, around 16% seen once. Separately, the same data were catalogued under a study of T cells in Graves' hyperthyroidism and ophthalmopathy.

The sequences come from peripheral blood mononuclear cells (PBMCs), collected at new diagnosis, from a patient treated with antithyroid drugs. Receptors were obtained from a middle-aged woman with Graves disease.

This clonotype was detected ten times or more. The chain couples TRBV2 to TRBJ2-7; D is perhaps TRBD1 (6 bases). CDR3 length: 14 residues. V was cut by 2 bases and J by 5 bases, with 13 bases left in between. Germline V gene lookup returns CDR1 SNHLY and CDR2 FYNNEI. Written as DNA, the CDR3 is TGTGCCAGCAGTGAACAGGGGCAAACGGACGAGCAGTACTTC. This encodes CASSEQGQTDEQYF. Combining the CDR3 with reference TRBV2 and TRBJ2-7 gives the whole variable domain EPEVTQTPSHQVTQMGQEVILRCVPISNHLYFYWYRQILGQKVEFLVSFYNNEISEKSEIFDDQFSVERPDGSNFTLKIRSTKLEDSAMYFCASSEQGQTDEQYFGPGTRLTVT.

Concerning this clonotype: It may be a read error: a sequence one base away is much more abundant. The chain links TRBV20-1 to TRBJ2-3; no clear D gene. CDR1 is DFQATT and CDR2 is SNEGSKA in the germline V gene (reference sequence). The CDR3 runs 14 residues. V was shortened by 4 bases and J by 0 bases, with 11 bases between the two germline ends. The CDR3: CSATHGPSTDTQYF. CDR3 sequence (DNA): TGCAGTGCTACCCATGGGCCAAGCACAGATACGCAGTATTTT.

The chain uses TRBV11-2 and TRBJ1-1; D may be TRBD1 (6 bases). This CDR3 has 13 amino acids. V was pared by 2 bases and J by 5 bases, with 9 bases between. CDR1 and CDR2 (germline): SGHAT, FQNNGV. In DNA, the CDR3 is TGTGCCAGCAGCTTATACAGGGTTACTGAAGCTTTCTTT. Protein product: CASSLYRVTEAFF.

This clonotype was counted at least ten times. The genes are TRBV28 and TRBJ2-3; unclear D gene. The CDR3 is 12 residues long. Trimming took 6 bases from V and 5 from J, leaving 9 bases between them. From germline, CDR1 is MDHEN and CDR2 SYDVKM. CDR3 DNA: TGTGCCAGCAGCTTAGTTGTAGATACGCAGTATTTT. Amino acid sequence: CASSLVVDTQYF.

There are a few counts of this clonotype. This chain joins TRBV6-2 or TRBV6-3 and TRBJ2-1; TRBD2 agrees at 15 bases. The CDR3 extends over 18 amino acids. Losses at the gene ends were 0 bases for V and 7 bases for J; bases not matched to a gene: 7. The germline CDR1 and CDR2 sequences are MNHEY and SVGEGT. The CDR3 sequence: CASSYSWTSGGVLNEQFF. The CDR3, as DNA: TGTGCCAGCAGTTACTCTTGGACTAGCGGGGGGGTATTGAATGAGCAGTTCTTC.